This T cell receptor beta chain appears in the sequencing data of a study of T cell responses to AZD1222 COVID-19 vaccine. Regarding the study as a whole: Elevations in Spike-specific TCR breadth and depth followed administration of two AZD1222 doses. Recipients of AZD1222 seropositive at baseline numbered only five or six.

The CDR3 runs to 14 residues. Per the germline V gene, CDR1 is SNHLY and CDR2 is FYNNEI. V lost 1 base and J 6 bases, leaving 12 bases between the germline ends. As to this clone: What it binds is unknown.

Assay: immunoSEQ multiplex PCR; the TCRdb copy retains only in-frame clones and omits some. In the table there are 150,000 to 200,000 clones, roughly 92% of which are singletons. This receptor was identified in an adult in good health. This rearrangement joins TRBV2 to TRBJ1-1; D is unresolved. The material sequenced was peripheral blood, taken on day 0 of AZD1222 vaccination. CDR3 coding DNA: TGTGCCAGCAGTGAAGGGCTCCTGTGGGCTGAAGCTTTCTTT. Translating it yields CASSEGLLWAEAFF.